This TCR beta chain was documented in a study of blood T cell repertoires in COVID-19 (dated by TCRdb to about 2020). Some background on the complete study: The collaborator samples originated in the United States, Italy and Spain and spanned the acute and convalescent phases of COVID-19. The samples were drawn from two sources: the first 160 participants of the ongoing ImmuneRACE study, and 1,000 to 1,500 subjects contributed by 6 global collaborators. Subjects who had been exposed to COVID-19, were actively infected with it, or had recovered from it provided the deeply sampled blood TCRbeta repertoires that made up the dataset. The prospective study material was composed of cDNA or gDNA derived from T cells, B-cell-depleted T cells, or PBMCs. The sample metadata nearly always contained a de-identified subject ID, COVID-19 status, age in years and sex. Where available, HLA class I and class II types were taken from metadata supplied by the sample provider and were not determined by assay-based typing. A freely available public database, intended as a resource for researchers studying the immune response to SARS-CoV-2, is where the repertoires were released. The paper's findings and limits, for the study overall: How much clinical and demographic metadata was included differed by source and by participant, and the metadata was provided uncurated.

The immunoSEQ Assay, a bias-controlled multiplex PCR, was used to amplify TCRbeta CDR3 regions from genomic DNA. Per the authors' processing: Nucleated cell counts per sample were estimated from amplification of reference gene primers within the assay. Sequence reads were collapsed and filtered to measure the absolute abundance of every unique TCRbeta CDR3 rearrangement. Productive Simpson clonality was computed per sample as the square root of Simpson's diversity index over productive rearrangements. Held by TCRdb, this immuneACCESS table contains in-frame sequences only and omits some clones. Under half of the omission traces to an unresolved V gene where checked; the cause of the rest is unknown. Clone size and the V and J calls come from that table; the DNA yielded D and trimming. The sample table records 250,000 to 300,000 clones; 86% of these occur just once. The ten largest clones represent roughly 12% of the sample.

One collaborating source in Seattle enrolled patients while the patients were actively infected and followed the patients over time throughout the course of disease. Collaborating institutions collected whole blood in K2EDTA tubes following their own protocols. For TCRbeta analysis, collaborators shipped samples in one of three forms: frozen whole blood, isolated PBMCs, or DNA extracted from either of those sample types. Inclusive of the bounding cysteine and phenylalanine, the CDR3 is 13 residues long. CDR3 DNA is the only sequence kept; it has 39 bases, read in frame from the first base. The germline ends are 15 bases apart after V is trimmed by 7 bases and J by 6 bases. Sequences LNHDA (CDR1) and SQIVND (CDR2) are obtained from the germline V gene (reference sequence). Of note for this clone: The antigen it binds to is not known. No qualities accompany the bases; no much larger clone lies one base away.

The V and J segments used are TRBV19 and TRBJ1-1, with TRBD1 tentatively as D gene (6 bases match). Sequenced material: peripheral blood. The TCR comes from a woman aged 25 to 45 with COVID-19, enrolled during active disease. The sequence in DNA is TGTGCCAGTATCACCCCTGAGGGGGCTGAAGCTTTCTTT. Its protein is CASITPEGAEAFF.